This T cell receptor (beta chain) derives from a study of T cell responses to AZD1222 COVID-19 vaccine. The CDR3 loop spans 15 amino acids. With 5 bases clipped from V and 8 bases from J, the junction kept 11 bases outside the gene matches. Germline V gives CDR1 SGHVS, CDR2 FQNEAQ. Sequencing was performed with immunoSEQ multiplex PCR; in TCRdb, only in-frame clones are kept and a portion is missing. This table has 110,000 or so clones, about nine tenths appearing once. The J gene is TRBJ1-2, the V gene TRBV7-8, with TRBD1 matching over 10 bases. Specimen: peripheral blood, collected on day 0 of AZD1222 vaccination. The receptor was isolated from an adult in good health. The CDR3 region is CASSLRLGTGEGYTF. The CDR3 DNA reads TGTGCCAGCAGCCTAAGATTAGGGACAGGGGAAGGCTACACCTTC.